The 3 T cell receptor beta chains below come from one sample, sequenced in a study of T-cell memory formation after mild COVID-19. MiXCR was run by TCRdb on the 5' RACE reads, yielding one entry per CDR3 protein. This table holds 550,000 to 650,000 distinct CDR3 sequences, around 16% found once. Source material: PBMCs or a T cell subset sorted from them (not recorded which). These receptors all come from an adult woman who had mild COVID-19 (a few samples of this study predate the infection). Cell type and time point are not known.

This clonotype was observed a few times. The chain has TRBV5-5 and TRBJ1-1; tentatively, D is TRBD1 (5 bases). Germline CDR1 SGHKS, CDR2 YYEKEE (reference sequence). This CDR3 has 14 amino acids. V was shortened by 6 bases and J by 2 bases, with 14 bases between the two germline ends. Here the CDR3 reads CASIRQIDNTEAFF. DNA of the CDR3: TGTGCCAGCATCAGACAGATAGATAACACTGAAGCTTTCTTT. The full variable domain, with the rest looked up from reference TRBV5-5 and TRBJ1-1, is DAGVTQSPTHLIKTRGQQVTLRCSPISGHKSVSWYQQVLGQGPQFIFQYYEKEERGRGNFPDRFSARQFPNYSSELNVNALLLGDSALYLCASIRQIDNTEAFFGQGTRLTVV.

The CDR3 DNA follows: TGCGCCAGCAGTGAGGGTCCCGGGACTAGCGGGAGGTGGGGCAATGAGCAGTTCTTC. This encodes CASSEGPGTSGRWGNEQFF. The chain links TRBV10-2 to TRBJ2-1; TRBD2 aligns across 15 bases. Germline V lookup: CDR1 WSHSY, CDR2 SAAADI. Trimming removed 2 bases from V and 6 bases from J; junction bases left unmatched: 11. The CDR3 totals 19 residues.

The chain joins TRBV18 to TRBJ2-7, with 7 bases identical to TRBD1. Germline CDR1 KGHSH, CDR2 LQKENI. V was clipped by 1 base and J by 1 base; unmatched bases: 4. This CDR3 has 15 residues. The DNA for the CDR3 is TGTGCCAGCTCACCACAAGGGGGCAAGTCCTACGAGCAGTACTTC. Its translation is CASSPQGGKSYEQYF.